The sequence of this T cell receptor beta chain was determined in a study of T cell responses to AZD1222 COVID-19 vaccine. With 4 bases removed from V and 2 bases from J, the gap between germline ends came to 16 bases. Germline V gene lookup returns CDR1 SGHRS and CDR2 YFSETQ. There are 15 residues in the CDR3. TCRdb's table, derived via immunoSEQ multiplex PCR, lists solely in-frame clones and lacks some. This table has about 140,000 clones, about 91% appearing once. Findings and limits, study-wide: A mostly white British donor set with more females was recruited, and clonal diversity was possibly underestimated. At 160-218 and 743-854, vaccine-associated CD4 TCRs were dominant, and they spanned spike. Compared with day 0, the breadth and depth of the Spike-specific TCR repertoire rose significantly after two doses of AZD1222.

In regard to this clone: The antigen is undetermined.

The starting material was peripheral blood, obtained on day 0 of AZD1222 vaccination. This receptor was taken from an adult in good health. This chain connects TRBV5-1 to TRBJ2-7; weak D call: TRBD1 (7 bases). The CDR3 sequence: CASSPSTGRTYEQYF. The CDR3 region has the DNA TGCGCCAGCAGCCCGTCGACAGGGAGGACCTACGAGCAGTACTTC.